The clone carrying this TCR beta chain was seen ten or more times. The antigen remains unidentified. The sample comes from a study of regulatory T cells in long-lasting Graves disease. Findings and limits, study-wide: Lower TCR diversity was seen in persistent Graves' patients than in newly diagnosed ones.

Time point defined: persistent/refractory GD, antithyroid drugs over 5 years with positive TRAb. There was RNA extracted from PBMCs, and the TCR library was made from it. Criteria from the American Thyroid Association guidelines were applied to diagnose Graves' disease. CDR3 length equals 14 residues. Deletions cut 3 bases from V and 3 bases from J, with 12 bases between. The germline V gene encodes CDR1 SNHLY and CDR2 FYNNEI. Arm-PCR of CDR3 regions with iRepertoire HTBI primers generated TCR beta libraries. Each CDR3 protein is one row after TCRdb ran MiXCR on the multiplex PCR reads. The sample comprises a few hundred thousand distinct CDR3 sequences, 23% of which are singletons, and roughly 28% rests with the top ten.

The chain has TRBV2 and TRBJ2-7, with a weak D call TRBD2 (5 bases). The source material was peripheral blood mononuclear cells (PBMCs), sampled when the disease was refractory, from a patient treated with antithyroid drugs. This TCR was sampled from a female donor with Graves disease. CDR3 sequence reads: CASSEASPLYEQYF. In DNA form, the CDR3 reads TGTGCCAGCAGTGAGGCTAGCCCTCTCTACGAGCAGTACTTC.